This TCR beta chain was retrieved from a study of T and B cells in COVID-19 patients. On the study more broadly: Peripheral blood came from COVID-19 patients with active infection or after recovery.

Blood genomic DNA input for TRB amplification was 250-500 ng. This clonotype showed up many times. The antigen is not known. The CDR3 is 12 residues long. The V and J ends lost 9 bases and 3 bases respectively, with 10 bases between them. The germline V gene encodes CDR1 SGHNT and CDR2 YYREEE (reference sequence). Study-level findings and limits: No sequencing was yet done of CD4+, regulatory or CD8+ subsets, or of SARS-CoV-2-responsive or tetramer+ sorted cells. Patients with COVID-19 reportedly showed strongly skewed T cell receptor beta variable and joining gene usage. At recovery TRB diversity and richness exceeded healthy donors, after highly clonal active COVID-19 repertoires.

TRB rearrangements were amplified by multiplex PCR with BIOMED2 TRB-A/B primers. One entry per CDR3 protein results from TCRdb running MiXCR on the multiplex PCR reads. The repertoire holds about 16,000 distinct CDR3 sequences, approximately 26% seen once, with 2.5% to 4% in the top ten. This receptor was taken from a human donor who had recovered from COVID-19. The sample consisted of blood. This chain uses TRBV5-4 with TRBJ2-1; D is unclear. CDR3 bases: TGTGCCACAGCAGAAAACTACAATGAGCAGTTCTTC. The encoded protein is CATAENYNEQFF.